A selection of T cell receptor beta chains follows, all from one sample in a study of Tregs in tolerant kidney transplant recipients. TCRdb's copy holds only in-frame clones and misses some; the assay was immunoSEQ multiplex PCR. The table includes some 80,000 clones, roughly 98% detected once. The sequenced sample was CD4+ T cells from blood, obtained before the transplant. The source is a human donor who received a combined kidney and bone marrow transplant. Each CDR3 is given with its conserved first and last residue. Each record gives: CDR3 protein, CDR3 DNA, clone size, D gene, V gene, J gene. A D gene is named only where the DNA matches it firmly. Only some rows state a clone size, as once, few, many or a class for expanded clones.

CASSKERTGRTEAFF	TGTGCCAGCAGCAAGGAAAGGACAGGGCGTACTGAAGCTTTCTTT	once	TRBD1	TRBV7-8	TRBJ1-1
CASSTILRGRAYNEQFF	TGTGCCAGTAGTACGATTCTTCGAGGGAGGGCGTACAATGAGCAGTTCTTC	.	TRBD2	TRBV19	TRBJ2-1
CSVEVSGAGGYGYTF	TGCAGCGTTGAAGTATCAGGGGCCGGTGGCTATGGCTACACCTTC	.	.	TRBV29-1	TRBJ1-2
CASSPWTGDFGYTF	TGTGCCAGCAGCCCCTGGACAGGGGACTTTGGCTACACCTTC	.	TRBD1	TRBV5-4	TRBJ1-2
CSVEGSGNSDTQYF	TGCAGCGTCGAAGGTAGCGGGAATTCAGATACGCAGTATTTT	.	TRBD2	TRBV29-1	TRBJ2-3
CASRSQGGTEAFF	TGTGCCTCACGATCACAGGGGGGCACTGAAGCTTTCTTT	.	TRBD1	TRBV30	TRBJ1-1
CASRASGGAGEQYF	TGTGCCAGCAGGGCTAGCGGGGGGGCGGGGGAGCAGTACTTC	.	TRBD2	TRBV6-5	TRBJ2-7
CASSQGDRRDYEQYF	TGTGCCAGCTCCCAGGGGGACAGGAGGGACTACGAGCAGTACTTC	.	TRBD1	TRBV18	TRBJ2-7
CASSQGGAIGETQYF	TGCGCCAGCAGCCAAGGCGGAGCGATTGGGGAGACCCAGTACTTC	.	.	TRBV4-1	TRBJ2-5
CASSPTGFGEQFF	TGTGCCAGCAGTCCCACAGGGTTTGGTGAGCAGTTCTTC	once	.	TRBV5-4	TRBJ2-1
CASSLRQDHYGYTF	TGTGCCAGCAGTTTAAGACAGGACCACTATGGCTACACCTTC	.	.	TRBV27	TRBJ1-2
CASSLGPLNSGNTIYF	TGTGCCAGCAGCTTAGGGCCTTTAAACTCTGGAAACACCATATATTTT	.	.	TRBV7-3	TRBJ1-3
CASSGQGLFTDTQYF	TGCGCCAGCAGCGGACAGGGACTTTTCACAGATACGCAGTATTTT	.	TRBD1	TRBV5-1	TRBJ2-3
CASRPTGGPNSPLHF	TGCGCCAGCAGGCCGACAGGGGGCCCTAATTCACCCCTCCACTTT	.	TRBD1	TRBV5-1	TRBJ1-6
CASSFSAANVLTF	TGTGCCAGCAGCTTCAGTGCAGCCAACGTCCTGACTTTC	.	.	TRBV7-6	TRBJ2-6
CASSLGQLAQPQHF	TGTGCCAGCAGTTTGGGGCAGCTGGCTCAGCCCCAGCATTTT	.	.	TRBV28	TRBJ1-5
CAWKQGVHSGANVLTF	TGTGCCTGGAAACAGGGAGTCCACTCTGGGGCCAACGTCCTGACTTTC	.	.	TRBV30	TRBJ2-6
CASSLSLAGQETQYF	TGCGCCAGCAGCTTGAGTCTAGCGGGACAGGAGACCCAGTACTTC	.	TRBD2	TRBV5-1	TRBJ2-5
CASSLRAGLARYDYYEQYF	TGTGCCAGCAGCTTAAGGGCGGGACTAGCTAGATATGATTACTACGAGCAGTACTTC	.	TRBD2	TRBV7-2	TRBJ2-7
CASSGGQGAGDTQYF	TGCGCCAGCAGCGGAGGACAGGGGGCTGGAGATACGCAGTATTTT	.	TRBD1	TRBV5-1	TRBJ2-3
CASGVASGIYNEQFF	TGTGCTAGTGGAGTGGCTAGCGGAATCTACAATGAGCAGTTCTTC	.	TRBD2	TRBV12-5	TRBJ2-1
CASSVGQSGDTQYF	TGTGCCAGCAGCGTCGGACAGTCAGGGGATACGCAGTATTTT	once	.	TRBV5-5	TRBJ2-3
CASSAQENTGELFF	TGTGCCAGCAGCGCACAGGAGAACACCGGGGAGCTGTTTTTT	.	.	TRBV9	TRBJ2-2
CATSRDRGLNTDTQYF	TGTGCCACCAGCAGAGATCGAGGCCTAAACACAGATACGCAGTATTTT	.	.	TRBV15	TRBJ2-3
CASSGFGAGGTDTQYF	TGTGCCAGCAGCGGTTTTGGAGCGGGAGGGACAGATACGCAGTATTTT	once	TRBD2	TRBV9	TRBJ2-3
CASSPTSGGAPETQYF	TGCGCCAGCAGCCCCACTAGCGGGGGGGCCCCTGAGACCCAGTACTTC	once	TRBD2	TRBV5-1	TRBJ2-5
CASSFEGTYNEQFF	TGTGCCAGCAGCTTTGAGGGCACCTACAATGAGCAGTTCTTC	.	.	TRBV11-2	TRBJ2-1
CASSARGGRSQETQYF	TGTGCCAGCAGCGCCCGGGGGGGGCGCTCCCAAGAGACCCAGTACTTC	.	TRBD2	TRBV9	TRBJ2-5
CASSLPDRARTEAFF	TGTGCCAGTAGTCTCCCGGACAGGGCGAGGACTGAAGCTTTCTTT	.	TRBD1	TRBV19	TRBJ1-1
CASRLGQGVHEQYF	TGTGCCAGCAGACTTGGACAGGGAGTCCACGAGCAGTACTTC	.	TRBD1	TRBV2	TRBJ2-7
CASSLVGGSGSPDTQYF	TGTGCCAGCAGCTTAGTAGGTGGCAGCGGGAGCCCAGATACGCAGTATTTT	.	TRBD2	TRBV7-2	TRBJ2-3
CASSISTYSSYEQYF	TGTGCCAGTAGTATCTCGACATACTCTTCCTACGAGCAGTACTTC	once	.	TRBV19	TRBJ2-7
CAWSAQGGGYTF	TGTGCCTGGAGTGCCCAGGGGGGCGGCTACACCTTC	once	TRBD1	TRBV30	TRBJ1-2
CASSPGGYYEQYF	TGTGCCAGCAGTCCGGGCGGGTATTACGAGCAGTACTTC	.	.	TRBV2	TRBJ2-7
CAISEGSHYEQYF	TGTGCCATCAGTGAGGGCAGTCACTACGAGCAGTACTTC	once	.	TRBV10-3	TRBJ2-7
CASSLEQVVNGYTF	TGTGCCAGCAGCTTAGAACAGGTGGTGAATGGCTACACCTTC	.	.	TRBV7-8	TRBJ1-2
CASSVVGGLDTQYF	TGTGCCAGCAGCGTAGTAGGGGGCTTAGATACGCAGTATTTT	once	TRBD1	TRBV9	TRBJ2-3
CASSLRWGGSYNEQFF	TGTGCCAGCAGCTTAAGGTGGGGGGGGTCGTACAATGAGCAGTTCTTC	.	TRBD2	TRBV7-3	TRBJ2-1